This T cell receptor (beta chain) was sequenced for a study of T cells in Graves' hyperthyroidism and ophthalmopathy. General observations from the study: Stable hyperthyroidism was separated from ophthalmopathy by a model based on 13 V-J features.

As concerns this clonotype: Its antigen is not identified.

Absence of ophthalmopathy progression within 18 months defined stable Graves' hyperthyroidism. Newly diagnosed hyperthyroidism, duration under 2 months, in patients aged 18 to 65. Per the germline V gene, CDR1 is KGHDR and CDR2 is SFDVKD. V lost 11 bases and J 2 bases, leaving 21 bases between the germline ends. The CDR3 sequence is 15 residues long. The CDR3 regions of TCR beta were amplified from RNA transcripts. The study used the HTBI primer set for a first-round RT-PCR of the TCR CDR3. TCRdb itself ran the multiplex PCR reads through MiXCR, one entry per CDR3 protein. The table includes some 510,000 distinct CDR3 sequences, about 45% detected once.

V is TRBV24-1 and J is TRBJ2-7; D may be TRBD1 or TRBD2 (5 bases each). The material sequenced was peripheral blood or thyroid tissue (not recorded which). The clonotype was recovered from a woman between 18 and 29 years old with Graves' hyperthyroidism. The CDR3 coding sequence is TGTGCCAGCAGCAACCGGGACGGAAGTACCTACGAGCAGTACTTC. Protein product: CASSNRDGSTYEQYF.